The rows below give T cell receptor beta chains drawn from one sample of a study of T cell clonotyping in hematopoietic cell transplantation. The assay was immunoSEQ multiplex PCR, and TCRdb's table has in-frame clones only and misses some. The data show fewer than 50,000 clones, approximately 90% seen once. This specimen consisted of peripheral blood mononuclear cells, obtained before stem cell transplant. These receptors came from a man between 60 and 75 years old with biphenotypic leukemia. Some clones in this sample may be carry-over from other donors' samples. CDR3s include the opening cysteine and the closing phenylalanine or tryptophan. Fields, in order: J gene, V gene, CDR3 protein.

>TRBJ1-1|TRBV7-2
CASSWRQGFEAFF
>TRBJ1-2|TRBV9
CASSGISGTYGYTF
>TRBJ2-5|TRBV5-1
CASSSAGTGSKETQYF
>TRBJ1-2|TRBV23-1
CASKDLHPYGYTF
>TRBJ1-4|TRBV28
CASSLRGKLFF
>TRBJ1-2|TRBV5-1
CASRPTGIDGYTF
>TRBJ2-3|TRBV28
CAVETGRTDTQYF
>TRBJ2-1|TRBV6-4
CASSDSTEGGNEQFF
>TRBJ2-7|TRBV30
CAWSLREGSKYEQYF
>TRBJ1-2|TRBV9
CASSVNRGVNYGYTF
>TRBJ2-7|TRBV29-1
CSVRGDGHEQYF
>TRBJ1-3|TRBV6-5
CASSRGTVGNTIYF
>TRBJ2-1|TRBV28
CASSFPSRGGFLNEQFF
>TRBJ1-3|TRBV9
CASSVGVVNSGNTIYF
>TRBJ2-5|TRBV4-2
CASSQDLNFQETQYF
>TRBJ2-6|TRBV30
CAWTTGSGANVLTF
>TRBJ2-7|TRBV27
CASSSSRSPGQGIHEQYF
>TRBJ1-1|TRBV5-1
CASSLGASLNTEAFF
>TRBJ1-1|TRBV7-9
CASSLAIQGALTTEAFF
>TRBJ1-2|TRBV30
CAWSVAVSYGYTF
>TRBJ2-3|TRBV5-1
CASTKAQVSTDTQYF
>TRBJ1-1|TRBV10-3
CAISPDAENTEAFF
>TRBJ1-1|TRBV28
CASSLRGYRDTEAFF
>TRBJ2-2|TRBV7-6
CASSRGTGWNTGELFF
>TRBJ2-2|TRBV6-9
CASSYRWETNTGELFF
>TRBJ1-4|TRBV30
CAWSVVQQNEKLFF
>TRBJ1-2|TRBV27
CASSLYGDGYTF
>TRBJ1-1|TRBV11-2
CASSSTWDTEAFF
>TRBJ1-5|TRBV21-1
CASSKVGLGQPSNQPQHF
>TRBJ2-7|TRBV11-2
CASSQSPQNYEQYF
>TRBJ2-2|TRBV19
CAAPGPGDRYSWREGYSTGELFF
>TRBJ2-7|TRBV6-1
CASSEAVTSGGHYEQYF
>TRBJ1-5|TRBV30
CAWSVPGYSNQPQHF
>TRBJ1-5|TRBV19
CASSIGAGSPQHF
>TRBJ2-1|TRBV2
CASSPGLAEAGNEQFF
>TRBJ2-7|TRBV7-2
CASSLGFAYEQYF
>TRBJ1-2|TRBV28
CASSLSGQGYGYTF
>TRBJ2-1|TRBV6-5
CASSYGGYGSNEQFF
>TRBJ1-4|TRBV27
CASSLRRDGREKLFF
>TRBJ2-7|TRBV14
CASSQLATGLGEQYF
>TRBJ2-1|TRBV4-1
CASRRGEYNEQFF
>TRBJ2-3|TRBV28
CASSLVSTDTQYF
>TRBJ2-1|TRBV7-6
CASSFFGTSGRDEQFF
>TRBJ2-7|TRBV19
CAGTSGRIEQYF
>TRBJ2-3|TRBV7-9
CASSRGTPAADTQYF
>TRBJ2-3|TRBV2
CASDRGSNTQYF
>TRBJ2-7|TRBV7-2
CASSLGGLRLWGEQYF
>TRBJ2-2|TRBV4-2
CASSQVTGELFF
>TRBJ2-1|TRBV6-1
CASSEWVYYNEQFF
>TRBJ1-4|TRBV4-1
CASSPLGAGAEKLFF
>TRBJ1-5|TRBV6-5
CASSTSQGGNQPQHF
>TRBJ2-2|TRBV5-1
CASSSLAGISTGELFF
>TRBJ2-7|TRBV4-2
CASSQTQPTREWYF